These 6 T cell receptor beta chains were sequenced from one sample in a study of CD8 T cells in ankylosing spondylitis. TCRdb used MiXCR to reprocess the 5' RACE reads, holding one entry per CDR3 protein. The table includes about 340,000 distinct CDR3 sequences, approximately 20% detected once. Sequencing was carried out using blood, either unsorted or a sorted T cell fraction (not recorded which). The receptors come from a male donor with ankylosing spondylitis or in good health (not recorded which).

V usage is TRBV7-9 and J usage is TRBJ2-3; 9 nucleotides match TRBD2. Trimming took 5 bases from V and 4 from J; bases not matched to a gene: 7. Germline V gives CDR1 SEHNR, CDR2 FQNEAQ (reference sequence). This CDR3 has 15 amino acids. The CDR3 is CASSAGQRGADTQYF. The CDR3 region has the DNA TGTGCCAGCAGCGCAGGCCAGCGGGGGGCAGATACGCAGTATTTT.

In this sample, this clonotype turned up a few times. The V gene is TRBV13, the J gene TRBJ1-2; no firm D call. V lost 5 bases to trimming and J lost 11 bases, with 6 bases between them. CDR1 and CDR2 (germline): PRHDT, FYEKMQ (reference sequence). This CDR3 has 9 amino acids. The CDR3 nucleotides read TGTGCCAGCAGCCCCCGGTACACCTTC. Its translation: CASSPRYTF.

The V and J genes are TRBV28 and TRBJ1-6; the D is unclear. Germline V gene data show CDR1 as MDHEN and CDR2 as SYDVKM. Between the trimmed V and J ends, which lost 10 bases and 4 bases, there was a span of 20 bases. This CDR3 comprises 16 residues. This CDR3 reads CATTSRREGYNSPLHF. The CDR3, as DNA: TGTGCCACCACCTCGCGAAGGGAGGGATATAATTCACCCCTCCACTTT.

This sequence joins TRBV11-3 and TRBJ2-5, with D tentatively TRBD1 or TRBD2 (5 bases each). CDR1 and CDR2 (germline): SGHNT, YENEEA. The CDR3 contains 12 residues. V shed 6 bases and J shed 3 bases, with 8 bases lying between them. The CDR3 is CASRGTEETQYF. DNA for the CDR3: TGTGCCAGCAGAGGGACGGAAGAGACCCAGTACTTC.

This clonotype was observed a handful of times. This chain uses TRBV4-1 with TRBJ2-7; D assignment may be TRBD1 or TRBD2 (5 bases each). The CDR3 totals 16 residues. The ends were cut back, 4 bases at V and 3 bases at J, with 19 bases in the middle. Germline V gives CDR1 MGHRA, CDR2 YSYEKL. The CDR3 reads CASSRLPGTEVYEQYF. The CDR3 bases are TGCGCCAGCAGCCGACTCCCCGGGACCGAAGTCTACGAGCAGTACTTC.

This clonotype was found a few times. In nucleotides, the CDR3 is TGTGCTAGTGGTTTGGCAACTACCGGGACACAAAACTATGGCTACACCTTC. This codes for CASGLATTGTQNYGYTF. The rearrangement uses TRBV12-5 and TRBJ1-2; a possible D gene is TRBD1 (6 bases). Germline V gene lookup returns CDR1 LGHNT and CDR2 FRNRAP. V was shortened by 1 base and J by 2 bases, with 17 bases between the two germline ends. The CDR3 totals 17 residues.